This T cell receptor (beta chain) comes out of a study of T cells after yellow fever vaccination. Regarding the study as a whole: Although the secondary response was weaker, it peaked faster, at day 5 versus 15. Boosting was followed by the reappearance of most primary-vaccination clones (96% CD4, 70% to 90% CD8).

5'RACE template switching added a universal primer site and UMIs to TCR cDNA. TCRdb re-called the 5' RACE reads with MiXCR, one entry per CDR3 protein. The profile shows over 150,000 distinct CDR3 sequences, 6.2% of them singletons. Germline CDR1 and CDR2: SGHKS and YYEKEE (reference sequence). The CDR3 is 15 residues long. After removal of 3 bases from V and 1 base from J, the junction contained 3 bases not matched to a gene. In this sample, this clonotype turned up many times. Its specificity is unknown. The chain joins TRBV5-5 to TRBJ2-5, with 10 nucleotides matching TRBD2. This TCR came from a man aged 18 to 29 who received the YFV17D yellow fever vaccine. The sample was CD4+ T cells sorted from PBMCs, taken on the day of the first yellow fever vaccination. The CDR3 here is CASSWASGSQETQYF. CDR3 bases: TGTGCCAGCAGCTGGGCTAGCGGGAGCCAAGAGACCCAGTACTTC.